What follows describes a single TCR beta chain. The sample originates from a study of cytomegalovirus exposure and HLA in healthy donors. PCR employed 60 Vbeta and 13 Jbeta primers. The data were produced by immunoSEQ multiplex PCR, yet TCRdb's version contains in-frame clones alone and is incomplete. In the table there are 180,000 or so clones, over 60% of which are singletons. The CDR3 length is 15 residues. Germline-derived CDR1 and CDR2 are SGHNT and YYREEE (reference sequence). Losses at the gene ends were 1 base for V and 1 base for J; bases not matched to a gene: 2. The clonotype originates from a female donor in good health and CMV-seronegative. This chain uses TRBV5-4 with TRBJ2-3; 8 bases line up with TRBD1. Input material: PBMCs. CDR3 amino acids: CASSLYRGGTDTQYF. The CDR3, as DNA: TGTGCCAGCAGCTTGTACAGGGGGGGCACAGATACGCAGTATTTT.